The 27 T cell receptor beta chains presented below share a single source sample, sequenced in a study of blood T cell repertoires in COVID-19. TCRdb keeps only in-frame clones here, not all; method: immunoSEQ multiplex PCR. The sample lists under 200,000 clones, around 87% occurring once. The sample taken for sequencing was peripheral blood. The origin of the receptors is a man between 40 and 49 years old with active or convalescent COVID-19.

The table lists this clone with a count of one. The chain has TRBV7-9 and TRBJ1-5, with a possible D match to TRBD1 (6 bases). Deletions cut 6 bases from V and 0 bases from J, with 18 bases between. There are 17 residues in the CDR3. Germline assignment: CDR1 SEHNR and CDR2 FQNEAQ (reference sequence). The CDR3 region has the DNA TGTGCCAGCAGTTCCTATAAAGGGGGAAATAGCAATCAGCCCCAGCATTTT. Translating gives CASSSYKGGNSNQPQHF.

This clone was detected a few times. V usage is TRBV3-1 (or the pseudogene TRBV3-2) and J usage is TRBJ2-2; weak D call: TRBD1 (6 bases). This CDR3 has 13 residues. Germline values: CDR1 LGHDT, CDR2 YNNKEL (reference sequence). V lost 10 bases and J 5 bases, leaving 14 bases between the germline ends. The CDR3 sequence is CATMTGRTGELFF. In DNA form, the CDR3 reads TGTGCCACCATGACAGGAAGGACCGGGGAGCTGTTTTTT.

J is TRBJ1-6 and V is TRBV5-4; D is undetermined. Germline CDR1 is SGHNT and CDR2 is YYREEE (reference sequence). The V end lost 0 bases, the J end lost 3 bases, and 7 bases lay between the germline ends. The CDR3 covers 15 residues. DNA for the CDR3: TGTGCCAGCAGCTTGGGCAGCGACTATAATTCACCCCTCCACTTT. Residues: CASSLGSDYNSPLHF.

In its sample, this clone was seen once. The rearrangement joins TRBV6-5 to TRBJ2-6; D is unresolved. The germline gives CDR1 MNHEY, CDR2 SVGAGI. This CDR3 is built from 14 residues. The ends were cut back, 5 bases at V and 0 bases at J, with 5 bases in the middle. CDR3 loop: CASSPVSGANVLTF. Written as DNA, the CDR3 is TGTGCCAGCAGTCCGGTCTCTGGGGCCAACGTCCTGACTTTC.

The V gene is TRBV27, the J gene TRBJ1-6; tentative D call: TRBD1 (6 bases). The CDR3 is 15 residues long. V lost 6 bases and J 7 bases, leaving 16 bases between the germline ends. Looked up from germline, CDR1 is MNHEY and CDR2 is SMNVEV (reference sequence). In nucleotides, the CDR3 is TGTGCCAGCAGCCTTACAGGGCTGAGCAATTCACCCCTCCACTTT. Translation: CASSLTGLSNSPLHF.

This chain joins TRBV25-1 and TRBJ2-5; the match to TRBD2 covers 10 bases. The CDR3 extends over 15 amino acids. CDR1 is MGHDK and CDR2 is SYGVNS in the germline V gene. Unmatched junction bases numbered 4, after V lost 2 bases and J lost 4 bases. DNA for the CDR3: TGTGCCAGCAGTGAACCAGCGGGGGGGCTAGAGACCCAGTACTTC. This gives the protein CASSEPAGGLETQYF.

The chain has TRBV4-1 and TRBJ1-4; TRBD1 is a possible D gene (5 bases). Germline loops: CDR1 MGHRA, CDR2 YSYEKL. Between the trimmed V and J ends, which lost 5 bases and 7 bases, there was a span of 26 bases. The CDR3 spans 18 residues. The CDR3 loop reads CASSDLGPGGSGGEKLFF. DNA of the CDR3: TGCGCCAGCAGCGATTTGGGACCGGGAGGATCTGGCGGTGAAAAACTGTTTTTT.

In nucleotides, the CDR3 is TGTGCCAGCAGCCACGGGGGGAATGGCTACACCTTC. Encoded protein: CASSHGGNGYTF. The chain links TRBV16 to TRBJ1-2; D may be TRBD1 (5 bases). CDR1 and CDR2 (germline): KGHSY, FQNENV. Deletions cut 3 bases from V and 6 bases from J, with 8 bases between. The CDR3 totals 12 residues.

The genes are TRBV4-1 and TRBJ2-7; the D is unclear. Germline V gene data show CDR1 as MGHRA and CDR2 as YSYEKL. The V end was cut by 0 bases, the J end by 1 base, with 4 bases between. This CDR3 has 13 amino acids. The CDR3 region has the DNA TGCGCCAGCAGCCAAGATCGTTCCTACGAGCAGTACTTC. Translation: CASSQDRSYEQYF.

V usage is TRBV15 and J usage is TRBJ1-1; D unclear. Germline V gene data show CDR1 as LNHNV and CDR2 as YYDKDF (reference sequence). The V end was cut by 0 bases, the J end by 1 base, with 9 bases between. The CDR3 extends over 15 amino acids. The CDR3 here is CATSRDRGQNTEAFF. The CDR3 coding sequence is TGTGCCACCAGCAGAGATCGGGGTCAGAACACTGAAGCTTTCTTT.

J is TRBJ1-1 and V is TRBV19; 7 nucleotides agree with TRBD1. The germline CDR1 and CDR2 sequences are LNHDA and SQIVND (reference sequence). The CDR3 is 14 amino acids. With V trimmed by 3 bases and J by 4 bases, 5 bases remained unmatched. The CDR3 protein is CASSIGQGVTEAFF. Here the CDR3 DNA reads TGTGCCAGTAGTATTGGCCAGGGGGTCACTGAAGCTTTCTTT.

This chain joins TRBV24-1 and TRBJ2-2; a possible D gene is TRBD2 (5 bases). V dropped 7 bases and J dropped 2 bases, with 7 bases sitting between them. The germline CDR1 and CDR2 sequences are KGHDR and SFDVKD. The CDR3 extends over 13 amino acids. The chain's CDR3 is CATRGSNTGELFF. For the CDR3, the DNA is TGTGCCACCAGGGGGAGTAACACCGGGGAGCTGTTTTTT.

The chain is built from TRBV29-1 and TRBJ1-1; 8 positions match TRBD1. This CDR3 spans 12 amino acids. Germline-derived CDR1 and CDR2 are SQVTM and ANQGSEA. V dropped 5 bases and J dropped 5; count of bases not matched to a gene: 4. The CDR3 here is CSVRQGATEAFF. The CDR3 region has the DNA TGCAGCGTTCGTCAGGGGGCGACTGAAGCTTTCTTT. Full variable domain (outside the CDR3, taken from reference TRBV29-1 and TRBJ1-1): SAVISQKPSRDICQRGTSLTIQCQVDSQVTMMFWYRQQPGQSLTLIATANQGSEATYESGFVIDKFPISRPNLTFSTLTVSNMSPEDSSIYLCSVRQGATEAFFGQGTRLTVV.

This clone has a single count. The chain uses TRBV14 and TRBJ2-3, with a possible D match to TRBD1 (5 bases). There are 15 residues in the CDR3. Trimming pared 1 base from V and 1 base from J, leaving 9 bases between. The germline CDR1 and CDR2 sequences are SGHDN and FVKESK. CDR3 region: CASSQVQGGTDTQYF. The CDR3 DNA sequence: TGTGCCAGCAGCCAAGTCCAGGGCGGCACAGATACGCAGTATTTT.

V gene TRBV5-8 combines with J gene TRBJ1-5; D is possibly TRBD1 (6 bases). The CDR3 runs 14 residues. The germline gives CDR1 SGHTS, CDR2 YDEGEE. The V end lost 0 bases, the J end lost 7 bases, and 11 bases lay between the germline ends. The CDR3 region is CASSLGERGQPQHF. The CDR3 DNA is TGTGCCAGCAGCTTGGGGGAAAGGGGGCAGCCCCAGCATTTT.

This clone was recorded once. The chain combines TRBV3-1 (or the pseudogene TRBV3-2) with TRBJ1-3; 12 bases map to TRBD1. The CDR3 sequence is 16 residues long. The junction had 4 bases not matched to a gene; V was cut back by 0 bases and J by 7 bases. Per the germline V gene, CDR1 is LGHDT and CDR2 is YNNKEL (reference sequence). The CDR3 reads CASSQEGQGALNTIYF. The CDR3, as DNA: TGTGCCAGCAGCCAAGAGGGACAGGGGGCTTTGAACACCATATATTTT.

In DNA form, the CDR3 reads TGTGCCAGCAGTGACAGTATGGGGCCCTTTGTACCTGAAGCTTTCTTT. Translation gives CASSDSMGPFVPEAFF. This chain joins TRBV2 and TRBJ1-1, with D possibly TRBD1 on 5 matching bases. This CDR3 has 16 residues. V was trimmed by 3 bases and J by 6 bases, leaving 20 bases between them. Germline V gene sequence: CDR1 SNHLY, CDR2 FYNNEI.

This clone was counted between two and nine times. The chain combines TRBV2 with TRBJ2-1, with D possibly TRBD2 on 5 matching bases. Looked up from germline, CDR1 is SNHLY and CDR2 is FYNNEI. V lost 5 bases and J 7 bases, leaving 12 bases between the germline ends. The CDR3 loop spans 13 amino acids. The CDR3 bases are TGTGCCAGCAGTTACGTAAGGGAGAATGAGCAGTTCTTC. This encodes CASSYVRENEQFF.

The chain has TRBV18 and TRBJ1-2; 7 bases are shared with TRBD1. The CDR3 extends over 13 amino acids. CDR1 is KGHSH and CDR2 is LQKENI in the germline V gene. The V segment lost 2 bases and the J segment 8 bases; nucleotides outside the gene matches: 5. The CDR3 is CASSPRGGGGYTF. CDR3 in DNA: TGTGCCAGCTCACCAAGAGGGGGCGGAGGCTACACCTTC.

This chain links TRBV7-9 with TRBJ1-2, with TRBD1 matching over 9 bases. V lost 1 base and J lost 4; bases outside the gene matches: 1. CDR3 size: 14 residues. Germline loops: CDR1 SEHNR, CDR2 FQNEAQ (reference sequence). CDR3 bases: TGTGCCAGCAGCTTAGGGACAGGGGCCTATGGCTACACCTTC. Protein sequence: CASSLGTGAYGYTF.

The chain is built from TRBV28 and TRBJ1-6; D remains ambiguous. Trimming cost V 8 bases and J 11 bases, with 10 bases left between them. CDR3 length equals 11 residues. CDR1 MDHEN and CDR2 SYDVKM come from the germline V gene. Here the CDR3 DNA reads TGTGCCAGCGGTCAGTTTACACCCCTCCACTTT. Translated: CASGQFTPLHF.

The rearrangement joins TRBV30 to TRBJ2-3; D is ambiguous. The CDR3 is 12 residues long. Germline loops: CDR1 GTSNPN, CDR2 SVGIG (reference sequence). V was cut by 0 bases and J by 4 bases, with 5 bases left in between. The CDR3 loop is CAWSVAPDTQYF. DNA for the CDR3: TGTGCCTGGAGTGTAGCTCCAGATACGCAGTATTTT.

The V gene is TRBV20-1, the J gene TRBJ2-7, with D unclear. This CDR3 has 11 residues. Germline V lookup: CDR1 DFQATT, CDR2 SNEGSKA (reference sequence). V dropped 4 bases and J dropped 2 bases, with 6 bases sitting between them. The CDR3 DNA reads as TGCAGTGCTACTGACACCTACGAGCAGTACTTC. Translation: CSATDTYEQYF.

Remarks on this clone: Other DNA sequences within the sample encode an identical CDR3. The J gene is TRBJ2-1, the V gene TRBV4-1; 16 bases map to TRBD2. Germline trimming cut 0 bases from V and 7 bases from J; bases unmatched to any gene: 3. Germline values: CDR1 MGHRA, CDR2 YSYEKL. The CDR3 runs to 17 residues. The CDR3 DNA reads TGCGCCAGCAGCCAAGAAGGGACTAGCGGGGGGGCAAATGAGCAGTTCTTC. Translated, it gives CASSQEGTSGGANEQFF.

The gene calls are TRBV9 and TRBJ2-3; TRBD1 matches 7 bases. Looked up from germline, CDR1 is SGDLS and CDR2 is YYNGEE. The CDR3 covers 17 residues. The V segment lost 3 bases and the J segment 2 bases; nucleotides outside the gene matches: 12. The CDR3 here is CASSAPLGQSNTDTQYF. CDR3 DNA: TGTGCCAGCAGCGCCCCCCTGGGACAGTCTAACACAGATACGCAGTATTTT.

This chain joins TRBV28 and TRBJ1-2; D may be TRBD1 (6 bases). The V gene's germline CDR1 is MDHEN and CDR2 SYDVKM. CDR3 length: 14 residues. V lost 3 bases, J lost 1 base, and 9 bases lay in between. This CDR3 reads CASSFLDSNYGYTF. The CDR3 region has the DNA TGTGCCAGCAGTTTTCTGGACAGTAACTATGGCTACACCTTC.

This clone was seen more than once but under ten times. The J gene is TRBJ2-3, the V gene TRBV4-2; 8 nucleotides match TRBD2. V shed 3 bases and J 1 base; nucleotides not matched to a gene: 6. CDR1 is LGHNA, CDR2 YNFKEQ, per germline. CDR3 length equals 16 residues. The CDR3 DNA sequence: TGTGCCAGCAGCCAGGGGTACGGGGGGGGCACAGATACGCAGTATTTT. Translated: CASSQGYGGGTDTQYF.